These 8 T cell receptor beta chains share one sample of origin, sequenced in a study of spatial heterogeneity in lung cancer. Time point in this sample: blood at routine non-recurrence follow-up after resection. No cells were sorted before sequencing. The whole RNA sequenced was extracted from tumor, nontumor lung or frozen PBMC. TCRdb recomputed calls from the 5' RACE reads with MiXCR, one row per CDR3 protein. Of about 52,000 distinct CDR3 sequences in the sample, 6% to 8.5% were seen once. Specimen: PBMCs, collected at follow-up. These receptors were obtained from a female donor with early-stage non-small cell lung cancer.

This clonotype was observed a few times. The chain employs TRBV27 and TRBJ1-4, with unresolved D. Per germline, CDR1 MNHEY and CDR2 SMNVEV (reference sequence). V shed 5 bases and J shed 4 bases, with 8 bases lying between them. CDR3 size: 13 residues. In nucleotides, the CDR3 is TGTGCCAGCAGTCGGCGGGTTAATGAAAAACTGTTTTTT. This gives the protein CASSRRVNEKLFF.

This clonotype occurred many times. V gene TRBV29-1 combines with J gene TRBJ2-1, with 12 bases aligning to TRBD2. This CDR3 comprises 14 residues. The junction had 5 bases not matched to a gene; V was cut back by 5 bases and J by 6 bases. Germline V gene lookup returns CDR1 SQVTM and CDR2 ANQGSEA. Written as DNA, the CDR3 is TGCAGCGTTCCAACTAGCGGGGGGATCAATGAGCAGTTCTTC. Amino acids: CSVPTSGGINEQFF.

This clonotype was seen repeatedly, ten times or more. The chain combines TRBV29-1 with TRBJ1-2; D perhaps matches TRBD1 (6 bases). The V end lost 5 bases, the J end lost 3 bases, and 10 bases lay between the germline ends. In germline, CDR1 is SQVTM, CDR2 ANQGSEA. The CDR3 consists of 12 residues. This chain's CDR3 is CSVSQGYYGYTF. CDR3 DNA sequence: TGCAGCGTTAGTCAGGGGTACTATGGCTACACCTTC. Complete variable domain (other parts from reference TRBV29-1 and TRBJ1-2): SAVISQKPSRDICQRGTSLTIQCQVDSQVTMMFWYRQQPGQSLTLIATANQGSEATYESGFVIDKFPISRPNLTFSTLTVSNMSPEDSSIYLCSVSQGYYGYTFGSGTRLTVV.

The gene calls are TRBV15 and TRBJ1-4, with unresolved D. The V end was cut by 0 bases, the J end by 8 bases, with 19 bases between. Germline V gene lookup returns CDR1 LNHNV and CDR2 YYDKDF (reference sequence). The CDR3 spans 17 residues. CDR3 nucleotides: TGTGCCACCAGCAGAGATTCCGGCAGAGCCCCCTCGGAAAAACTGTTTTTT. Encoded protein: CATSRDSGRAPSEKLFF. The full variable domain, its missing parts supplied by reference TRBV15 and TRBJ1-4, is DAMVIQNPRYQVTQFGKPVTLSCSQTLNHNVMYWYQQKSSQAPKLLFHYYDKDFNNEADTPDNFQSRRPNTSFCFLDIRSPGLGDTAMYLCATSRDSGRAPSEKLFFGSGTQLSVL.

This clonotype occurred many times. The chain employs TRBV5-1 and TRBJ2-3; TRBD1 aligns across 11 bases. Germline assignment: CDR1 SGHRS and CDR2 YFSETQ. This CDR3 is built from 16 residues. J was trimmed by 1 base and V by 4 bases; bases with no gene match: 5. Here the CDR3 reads CASSPEDRGRTDTQYF. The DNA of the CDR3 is TGCGCCAGCAGCCCTGAGGACAGGGGGCGCACAGATACGCAGTATTTT.

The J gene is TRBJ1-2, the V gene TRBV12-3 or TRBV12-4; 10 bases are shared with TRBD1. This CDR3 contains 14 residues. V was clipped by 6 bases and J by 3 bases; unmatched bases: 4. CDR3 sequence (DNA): TGTGCCAGCAGCACCGGGACAGGGGACTATGGCTACACCTTC. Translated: CASSTGTGDYGYTF.

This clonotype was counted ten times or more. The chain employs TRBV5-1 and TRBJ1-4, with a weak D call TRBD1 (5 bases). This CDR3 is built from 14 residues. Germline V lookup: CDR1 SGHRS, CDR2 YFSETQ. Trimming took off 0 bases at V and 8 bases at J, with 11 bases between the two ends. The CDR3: CASSLVGQEEKLFF. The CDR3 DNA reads TGCGCCAGCAGCTTGGTGGGGCAGGAAGAAAAACTGTTTTTT.

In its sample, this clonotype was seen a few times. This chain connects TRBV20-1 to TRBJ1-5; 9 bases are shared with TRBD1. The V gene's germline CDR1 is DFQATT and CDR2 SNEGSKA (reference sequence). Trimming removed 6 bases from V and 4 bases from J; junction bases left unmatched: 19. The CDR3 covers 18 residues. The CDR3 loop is CSASGTGSVWGVNQPQHF. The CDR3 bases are TGCAGTGCCTCCGGGACAGGGTCAGTTTGGGGCGTTAATCAGCCCCAGCATTTT.